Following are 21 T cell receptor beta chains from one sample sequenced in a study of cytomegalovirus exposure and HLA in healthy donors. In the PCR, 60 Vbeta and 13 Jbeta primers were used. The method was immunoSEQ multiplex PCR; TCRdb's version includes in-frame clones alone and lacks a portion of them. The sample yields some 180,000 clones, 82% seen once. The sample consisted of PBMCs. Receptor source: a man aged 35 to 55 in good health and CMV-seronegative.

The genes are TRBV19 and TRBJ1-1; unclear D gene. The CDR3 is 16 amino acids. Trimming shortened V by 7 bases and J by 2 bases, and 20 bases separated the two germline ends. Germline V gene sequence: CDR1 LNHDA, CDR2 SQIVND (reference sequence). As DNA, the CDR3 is TGTGCCAGTAAGAACCCGGGGTCACCAATAAACACTGAAGCTTTCTTT. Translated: CASKNPGSPINTEAFF.

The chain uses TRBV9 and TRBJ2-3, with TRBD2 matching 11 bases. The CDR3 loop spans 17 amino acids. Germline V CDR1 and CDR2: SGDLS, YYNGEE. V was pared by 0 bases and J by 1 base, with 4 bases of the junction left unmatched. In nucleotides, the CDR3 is TGTGCCAGCAGCGTAGTGGCTAGCGGGGGGCGCACAGATACGCAGTATTTT. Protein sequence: CASSVVASGGRTDTQYF.

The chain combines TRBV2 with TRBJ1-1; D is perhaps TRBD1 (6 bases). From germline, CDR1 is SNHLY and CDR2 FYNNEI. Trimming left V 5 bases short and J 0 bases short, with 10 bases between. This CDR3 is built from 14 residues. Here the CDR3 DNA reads TGTGCCAGCAGTCTCGGACAGCTGAACACTGAAGCTTTCTTT. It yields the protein CASSLGQLNTEAFF.

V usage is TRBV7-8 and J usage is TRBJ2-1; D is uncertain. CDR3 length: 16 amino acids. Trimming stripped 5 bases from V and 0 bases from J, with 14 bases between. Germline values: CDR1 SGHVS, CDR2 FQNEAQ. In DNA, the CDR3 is TGTGCCAGCAGCCCTGGGCCCACCTACTCCTACAATGAGCAGTTCTTC. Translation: CASSPGPTYSYNEQFF.

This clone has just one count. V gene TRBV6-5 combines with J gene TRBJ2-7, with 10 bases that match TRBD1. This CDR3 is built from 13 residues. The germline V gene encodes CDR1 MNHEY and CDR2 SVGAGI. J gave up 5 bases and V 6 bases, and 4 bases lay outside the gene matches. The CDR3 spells CASSLGQGDEQYF. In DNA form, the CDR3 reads TGTGCCAGCAGCCTCGGACAGGGGGACGAGCAGTACTTC.

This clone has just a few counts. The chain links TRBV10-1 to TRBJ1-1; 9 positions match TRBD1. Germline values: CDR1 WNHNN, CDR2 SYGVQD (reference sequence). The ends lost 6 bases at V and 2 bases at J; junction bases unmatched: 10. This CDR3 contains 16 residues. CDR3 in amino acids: CASSKNPGQGNTEAFF. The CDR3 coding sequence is TGCGCCAGCAGCAAGAATCCGGGACAGGGAAACACTGAAGCTTTCTTT.

CDR3 in amino acids: CASSPDRGQPQHF. CDR3 coding DNA: TGTGCCAGCAGTCCTGACAGGGGTCAGCCCCAGCATTTT. The V gene is TRBV16, the J gene TRBJ1-5; 8 nucleotides match TRBD1. The CDR3 loop spans 13 amino acids. V was pared by 6 bases and J by 6 bases, with 4 bases of the junction left unmatched. CDR1 is KGHSY and CDR2 is FQNENV in the germline V gene.

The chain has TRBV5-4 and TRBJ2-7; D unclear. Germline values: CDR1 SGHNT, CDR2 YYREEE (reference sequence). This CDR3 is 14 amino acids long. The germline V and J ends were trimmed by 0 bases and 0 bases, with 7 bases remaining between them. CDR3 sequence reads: CASSLGDTSYEQYF. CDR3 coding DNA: TGTGCCAGCAGCTTGGGAGACACCTCCTACGAGCAGTACTTC.

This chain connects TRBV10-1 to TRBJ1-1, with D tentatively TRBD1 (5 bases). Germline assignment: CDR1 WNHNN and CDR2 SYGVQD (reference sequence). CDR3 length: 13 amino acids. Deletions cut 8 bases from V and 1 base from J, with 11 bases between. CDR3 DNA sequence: TGCGCCAGCGAGGACATCCAGAACACTGAAGCTTTCTTT. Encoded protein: CASEDIQNTEAFF.

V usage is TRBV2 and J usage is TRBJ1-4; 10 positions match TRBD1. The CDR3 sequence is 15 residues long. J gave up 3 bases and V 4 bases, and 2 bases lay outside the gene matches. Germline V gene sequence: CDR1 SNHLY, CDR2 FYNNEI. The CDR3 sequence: CASSGQGAPNEKLFF. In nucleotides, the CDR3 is TGTGCCAGCAGTGGACAGGGGGCTCCTAATGAAAAACTGTTTTTT.

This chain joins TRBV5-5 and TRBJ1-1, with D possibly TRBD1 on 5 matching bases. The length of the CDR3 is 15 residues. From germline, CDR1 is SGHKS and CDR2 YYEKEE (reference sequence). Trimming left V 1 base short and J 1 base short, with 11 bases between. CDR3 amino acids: CASSLQGTANTEAFF. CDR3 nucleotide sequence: TGTGCCAGCAGCTTGCAGGGCACTGCGAACACTGAAGCTTTCTTT. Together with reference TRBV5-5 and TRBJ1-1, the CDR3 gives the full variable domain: DAGVTQSPTHLIKTRGQQVTLRCSPISGHKSVSWYQQVLGQGPQFIFQYYEKEERGRGNFPDRFSARQFPNYSSELNVNALLLGDSALYLCASSLQGTANTEAFFGQGTRLTVV.

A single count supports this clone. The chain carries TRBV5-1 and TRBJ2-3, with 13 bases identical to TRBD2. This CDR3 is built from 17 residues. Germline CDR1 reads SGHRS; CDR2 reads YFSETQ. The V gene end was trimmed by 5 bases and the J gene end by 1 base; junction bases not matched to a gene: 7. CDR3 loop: CASSTSGRAGGTDTQYF. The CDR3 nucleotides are TGCGCCAGCAGTACTAGCGGGAGGGCTGGAGGCACAGATACGCAGTATTTT.

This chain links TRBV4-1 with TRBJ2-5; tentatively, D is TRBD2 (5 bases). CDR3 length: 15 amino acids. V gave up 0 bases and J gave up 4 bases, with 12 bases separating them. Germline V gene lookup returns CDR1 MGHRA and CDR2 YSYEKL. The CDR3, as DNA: TGCGCCAGCAGCCAAGAATCGGGCCGGGGAGAGACCCAGTACTTC. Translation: CASSQESGRGETQYF.

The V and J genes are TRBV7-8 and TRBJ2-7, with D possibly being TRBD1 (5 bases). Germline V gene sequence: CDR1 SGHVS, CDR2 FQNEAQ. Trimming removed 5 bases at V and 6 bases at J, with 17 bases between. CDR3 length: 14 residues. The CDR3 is CASSRNGAVGEQYF. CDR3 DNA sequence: TGTGCCAGCAGCAGAAATGGGGCCGTCGGCGAGCAGTACTTC.

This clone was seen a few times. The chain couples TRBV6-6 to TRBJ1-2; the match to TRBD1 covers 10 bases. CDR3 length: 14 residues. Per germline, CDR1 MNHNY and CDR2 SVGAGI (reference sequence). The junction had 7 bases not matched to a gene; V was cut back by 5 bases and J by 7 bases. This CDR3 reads CASSPTGGSGGYTF. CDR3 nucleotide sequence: TGTGCCAGCAGTCCGACAGGGGGCTCCGGTGGCTACACCTTC.

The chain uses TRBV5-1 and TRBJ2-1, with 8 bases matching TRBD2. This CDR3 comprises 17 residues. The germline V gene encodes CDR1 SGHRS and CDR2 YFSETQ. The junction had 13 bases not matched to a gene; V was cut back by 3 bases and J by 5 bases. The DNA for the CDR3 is TGCGCCAGCAGCTCCCTGGAGGGCGGGGGGTCCCACAATGAGCAGTTCTTC. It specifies CASSSLEGGGSHNEQFF.

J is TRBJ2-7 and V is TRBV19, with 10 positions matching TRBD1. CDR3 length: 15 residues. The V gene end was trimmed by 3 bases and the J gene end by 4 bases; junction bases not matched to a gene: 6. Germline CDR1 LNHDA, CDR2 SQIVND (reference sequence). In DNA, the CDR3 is TGTGCCAGTAGTATGAAGACAGGGGGCGAATACGAGCAGTACTTC. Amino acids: CASSMKTGGEYEQYF.

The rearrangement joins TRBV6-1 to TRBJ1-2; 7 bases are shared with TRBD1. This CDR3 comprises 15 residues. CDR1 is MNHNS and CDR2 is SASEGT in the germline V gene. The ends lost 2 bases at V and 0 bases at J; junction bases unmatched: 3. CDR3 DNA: TGTGCCAGCAGTGAACAGACAGGGACTAACTATGGCTACACCTTC. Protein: CASSEQTGTNYGYTF.

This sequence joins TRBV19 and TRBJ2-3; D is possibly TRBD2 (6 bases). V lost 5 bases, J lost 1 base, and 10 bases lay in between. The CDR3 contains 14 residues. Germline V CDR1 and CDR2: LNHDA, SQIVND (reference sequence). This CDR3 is CASSLSGGTDTQYF. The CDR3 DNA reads TGTGCCAGTAGTCTTAGCGGCGGCACAGATACGCAGTATTTT.

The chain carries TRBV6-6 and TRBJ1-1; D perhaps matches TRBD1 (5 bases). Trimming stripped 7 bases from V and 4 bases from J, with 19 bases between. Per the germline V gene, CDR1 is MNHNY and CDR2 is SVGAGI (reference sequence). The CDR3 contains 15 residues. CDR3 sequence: CASTPFFDRSTEAFF. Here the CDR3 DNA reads TGTGCCAGCACCCCCTTTTTCGACAGATCCACTGAAGCTTTCTTT.

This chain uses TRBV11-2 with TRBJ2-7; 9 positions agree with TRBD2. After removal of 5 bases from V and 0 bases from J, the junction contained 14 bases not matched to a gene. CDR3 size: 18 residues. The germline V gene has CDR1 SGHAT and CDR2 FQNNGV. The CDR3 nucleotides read TGTGCCAGCAGCCCCCTCACTCGTCAGCGGGGGGCCTCCTACGAGCAGTACTTC. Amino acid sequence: CASSPLTRQRGASYEQYF.